The clone carrying this T cell receptor beta chain has more than one count but fewer than ten. Each CDR3 protein gets one entry after TCRdb re-called the RT-PCR reads with MiXCR. The repertoire consists of 550,000 to 750,000 distinct CDR3 sequences, with 11% to 15% occurring once and the leading ten covering roughly 3.9%. The CDR3 has 15 residues. The J segment lost 7 bases and the V segment lost 6 bases, leaving 11 bases of the junction unmatched. Germline V CDR1 and CDR2: SGHTA, FQGNSA. This clonotype was sampled from a female donor in good health, serving as a healthy control. The chain is built from TRBV7-2 and TRBJ2-7; 11 bases agree with TRBD2. Specimen: memory CD4+ T cells from blood. DNA of the CDR3: TGTGCCAGCAGACCCCCCTCCGGACTAGCGGGTGAGCAGTACTTC. Amino acid sequence: CASRPPSGLAGEQYF.